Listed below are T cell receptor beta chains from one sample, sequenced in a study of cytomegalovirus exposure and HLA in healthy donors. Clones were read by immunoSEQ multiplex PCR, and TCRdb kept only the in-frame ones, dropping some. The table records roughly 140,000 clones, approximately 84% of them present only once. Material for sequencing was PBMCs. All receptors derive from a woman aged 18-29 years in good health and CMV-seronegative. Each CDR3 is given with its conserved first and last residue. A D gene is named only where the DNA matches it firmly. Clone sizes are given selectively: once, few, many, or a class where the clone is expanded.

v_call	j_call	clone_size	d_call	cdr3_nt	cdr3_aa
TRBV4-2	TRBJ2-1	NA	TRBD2	TGTGCCACCAGAAACGGGGGCGGGGGGGCCTATGAGCAGTTCTTC	CATRNGGGGAYEQFF
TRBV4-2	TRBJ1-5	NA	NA	TGTGCCAGCAGCCAAGATAATAGGGAGAGAGGCAATCAGCCCCAGCATTTT	CASSQDNRERGNQPQHF
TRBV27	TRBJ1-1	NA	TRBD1	TGTGCCAGCAGTCGCAGGGGGCGCATCACTGAAGCTTTCTTT	CASSRRGRITEAFF
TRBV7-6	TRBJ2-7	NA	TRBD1	TGTGCCAGCAGCTACATTGACAGGGGCTACGAGCAGTACTTC	CASSYIDRGYEQYF
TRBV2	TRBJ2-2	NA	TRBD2	TGTGCCAGCGGACTAGCGGGGGACACCGGGGAGCTGTTTTTT	CASGLAGDTGELFF
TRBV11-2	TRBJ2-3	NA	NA	TGTGCCAGCAGCTTATCGCGTCGTACGCAGTATTTT	CASSLSRRTQYF
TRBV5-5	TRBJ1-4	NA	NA	TGTGCCAGCAGCCCTTGGAGTAATGAAAAACTGTTTTTT	CASSPWSNEKLFF
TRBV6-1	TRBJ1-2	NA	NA	TGTGCCAGCTGGGGGGAAGGGAACTATGGCTACACCTTC	CASWGEGNYGYTF
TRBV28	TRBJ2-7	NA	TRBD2	TGTGCCAGCACCCAAAAGGCGTTTAGCGGGAGTTACGAGCAGTACTTC	CASTQKAFSGSYEQYF
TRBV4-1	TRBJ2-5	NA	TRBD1	TGCGCCAGCAGCCATACAGGGGTCAAAGAGACCCAGTACTTC	CASSHTGVKETQYF
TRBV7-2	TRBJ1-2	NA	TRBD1	TGTGCCAGCAGCTTAGCCCTAAGGACAGGGGCATATGGCTACACCTTC	CASSLALRTGAYGYTF
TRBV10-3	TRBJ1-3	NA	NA	TGTGCCATCAGTGTCGGGGGTTCTGGAAACACCATATATTTT	CAISVGGSGNTIYF
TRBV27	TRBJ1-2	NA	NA	TGTGCCAGCAGTTTCGGGCAGGGACTTTCATATGGGGGCTACACCTTC	CASSFGQGLSYGGYTF
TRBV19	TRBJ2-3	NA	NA	TGTGCCAGTAGTTCCCGCGCGGGGGATACGCAGTATTTT	CASSSRAGDTQYF
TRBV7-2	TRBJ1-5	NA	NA	TGTGCCAGCAGCTTAAGTCCAGGTCAGCCCCAGCATTTT	CASSLSPGQPQHF
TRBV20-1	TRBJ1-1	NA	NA	TGCAGTGCTAGAGATCCTCCTGAAGCTTTCTTT	CSARDPPEAFF
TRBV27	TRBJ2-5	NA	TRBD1	TGTGCCAGCAGTGACCGTACAGGGGCAGAGACCCAGTACTTC	CASSDRTGAETQYF
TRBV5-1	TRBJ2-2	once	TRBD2	TGCGCCAGCAGCTGGACTAGCGGAACCGGGGAGCTGTTTTTT	CASSWTSGTGELFF
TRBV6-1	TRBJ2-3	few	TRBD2	TGTGCCAGCAGTGAAGCCAGAGCGGGGGGGACAGATACGCAGTATTTT	CASSEARAGGTDTQYF
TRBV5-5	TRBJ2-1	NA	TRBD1	TGTGCCAGCAGCAGTGAGGTTCGGGACAGCTACAATGAGCAGTTCTTC	CASSSEVRDSYNEQFF
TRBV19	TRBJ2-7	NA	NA	TGTGCCAGTAGTACCCGGAGTGGAGGGGGCTACGAGCAGTACTTC	CASSTRSGGGYEQYF
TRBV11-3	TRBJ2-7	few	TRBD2	TGTGCCAGCAGCTCGGGACTAGCGGGAATCAGCGAGCAGTACTTC	CASSSGLAGISEQYF
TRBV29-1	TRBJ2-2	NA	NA	TGCAGCGTTCTCCCCGTCGAGGGGGACACCGGGGAGCTGTTTTTT	CSVLPVEGDTGELFF
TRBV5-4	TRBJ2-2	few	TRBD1	TGTGCCAGCAGCCCGGGACAGGGATTCACCGGGGAGCTGTTTTTT	CASSPGQGFTGELFF
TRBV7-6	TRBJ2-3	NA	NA	TGTGCCAGCAGCTTAGGTACGCGGAGCACAGATACGCAGTATTTT	CASSLGTRSTDTQYF
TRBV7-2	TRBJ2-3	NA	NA	TGTGCCAGCAACAGGTTTTCCGCAGATACGCAGTATTTT	CASNRFSADTQYF
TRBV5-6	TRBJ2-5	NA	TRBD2	TGTGCCAGCAGCCGCCTCCGGGGACTAGCTCTGAAGACCCAGTACTTC	CASSRLRGLALKTQYF
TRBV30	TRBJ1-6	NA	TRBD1	TGTGCCTGGGCCGGGACAGCCAATTCACCCCTCCACTTT	CAWAGTANSPLHF
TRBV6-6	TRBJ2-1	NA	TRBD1	TGTGCCAGCAGTTCGACCGGGACAGGGAACAATGAGCAGTTCTTC	CASSSTGTGNNEQFF
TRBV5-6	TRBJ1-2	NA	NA	TGTGCCAGCAGCTTGGCCAGCTATGGCTACACCTTC	CASSLASYGYTF
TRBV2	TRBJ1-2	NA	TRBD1	TGTGCCAGCACCGGGACAGGGGGGAAGTATGGCTACACCTTC	CASTGTGGKYGYTF
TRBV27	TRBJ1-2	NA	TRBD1	TGTGCCAGCAGCTTACAGGGGATCTATGGCTACACCTTC	CASSLQGIYGYTF
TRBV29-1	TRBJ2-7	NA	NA	TGCAGCGTTGGACTCATGAGCTCCTACGAGCAGTACTTC	CSVGLMSSYEQYF
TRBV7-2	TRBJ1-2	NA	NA	TGTGCCAGCAGCTTAGCACCGGGACTACATGGCTACACCTTC	CASSLAPGLHGYTF
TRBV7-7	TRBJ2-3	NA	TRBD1	TGTGCCAGCAGCCAGGACAGGGGACGCTCCTCTACGCAGTATTTT	CASSQDRGRSSTQYF
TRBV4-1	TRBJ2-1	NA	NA	TGCGCCAGCAGCCAGATTTTTAGCGGCAGCTCCTACAATGAGCAGTTCTTC	CASSQIFSGSSYNEQFF
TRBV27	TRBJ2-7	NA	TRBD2	TGTGCCAGCAGTCCTACTAGCGGGAGAGGAGGGCAGTACTTC	CASSPTSGRGGQYF
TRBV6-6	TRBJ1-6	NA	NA	TGTGCCAGCACCAAAGACGGGGATTCACCCCTCCACTTT	CASTKDGDSPLHF
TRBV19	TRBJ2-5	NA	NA	TGTGCCAGTAGTCTCGATCGGGAGGAGACCCAGTACTTC	CASSLDREETQYF
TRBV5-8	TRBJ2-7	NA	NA	TGTGCCAGCAGCTTGTTAGGGCAGGGGCCCTACGAGCAGTACTTC	CASSLLGQGPYEQYF
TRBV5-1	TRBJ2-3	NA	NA	TGCGCCAGCAGCTTGACGACTGGGACAGATACGCAGTATTTT	CASSLTTGTDTQYF
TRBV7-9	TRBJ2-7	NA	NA	TGTGCCAGCAGTCGCCGGGGTGGGACTTCAGGGGGCTACGAGCAGTACTTC	CASSRRGGTSGGYEQYF
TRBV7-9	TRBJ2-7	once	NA	TGTGCCAGCAGCTTAGTCGGGGAAGGCTACGAGCAGTACTTC	CASSLVGEGYEQYF
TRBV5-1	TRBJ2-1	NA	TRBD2	TGCGCCAGCAGCTCGACTAGCGGGGGGGACTATGAGCAGTTCTTC	CASSSTSGGDYEQFF
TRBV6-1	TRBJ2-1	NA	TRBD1	TGTGCCAGCAGTGTTTACGGGACAGATTCCTACAATGAGCAGTTCTTC	CASSVYGTDSYNEQFF
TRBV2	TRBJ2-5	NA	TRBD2	TGTGCCAGCAGTGCTAGCGGGGGGGCGGCGGAGACCCAGTACTTC	CASSASGGAAETQYF
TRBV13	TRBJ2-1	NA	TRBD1	TGTGCCAGCAGCCCGCCGGACAGGGACAATGAGCAGTTCTTC	CASSPPDRDNEQFF
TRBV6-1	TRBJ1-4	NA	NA	TGTGCCAGCAGTATCGACTCATCAACTAATGAAAAACTGTTTTTT	CASSIDSSTNEKLFF
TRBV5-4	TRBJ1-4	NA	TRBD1	TGTGCCAGCAGCTTGGGTGGGACAGGGAATGAAAAACTGTTTTTT	CASSLGGTGNEKLFF
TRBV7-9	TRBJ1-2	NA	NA	TGTGCCAGCGGATCGGCGGCAACCTATGGCTACACCTTC	CASGSAATYGYTF
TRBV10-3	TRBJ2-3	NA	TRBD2	TGTGCCATCAGTGAATGGCTAGCGGGGGATACGCAGTATTTT	CAISEWLAGDTQYF
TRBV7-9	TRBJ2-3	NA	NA	TGTGCCAGCAGCGTTGCAGGCACAGATACGCAGTATTTT	CASSVAGTDTQYF
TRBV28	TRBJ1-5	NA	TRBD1	TGTGCCAGCAGTTCCGGACAGGGAATTCGCAATCAGCCCCAGCATTTT	CASSSGQGIRNQPQHF
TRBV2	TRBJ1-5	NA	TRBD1	TGTGCCAGCAGTTTGGACAGGGGCCGCCAGCCCCAGCATTTT	CASSLDRGRQPQHF
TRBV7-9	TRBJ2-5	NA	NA	TGTGCCAGCAGCTTTCGGGCGGGAGAGACCCAGTACTTC	CASSFRAGETQYF
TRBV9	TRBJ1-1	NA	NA	TGTGCCAGCAGCCACCGGGACAAGTTGAACACTGAAGCTTTCTTT	CASSHRDKLNTEAFF
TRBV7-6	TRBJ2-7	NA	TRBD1	TGTGCCAGCAGCTTAGGGGACAGGGGGCGGTGGTCCCTCGAGCAGTACTTC	CASSLGDRGRWSLEQYF